This is a list of T cell receptor beta chains from one sample in a study of blood T cell repertoires in COVID-19. Sequenced by immunoSEQ multiplex PCR; TCRdb stores in-frame clones only, minus some. The table has 120,000 or so clones, 70% to 90% seen once. Sequenced: peripheral blood. These receptors all stem from a woman in her 50s with acute or convalescent COVID-19. Each CDR3 is given with its conserved first and last residue. The D gene is left open where the match is weak. Clone size is shown for a subset of rows, as once, few, many or a class of expanded clone.

CDR3 DNA: TGTGCCAGCAGTCCCGCGCGAACCTACAATGAGCAGTTCTTC
CDR3 protein: CASSPARTYNEQFF
J gene: TRBJ2-1
clone size: NA
D gene: NA
V gene: TRBV28

CDR3 DNA: TGTGCCAGCAGTTCACTCATGGGGGGGGTTTCGATCTACGAGCAGTACTTC
CDR3 protein: CASSSLMGGVSIYEQYF
J gene: TRBJ2-7
clone size: NA
D gene: TRBD2
V gene: TRBV27

CDR3 DNA: TGTGCCAGCAGCCAAGATCCCTCTAGGGGGGGGCGCACAGATACGCAGTATTTT
CDR3 protein: CASSQDPSRGGRTDTQYF
J gene: TRBJ2-3
clone size: few
D gene: NA
V gene: TRBV4-2

CDR3 DNA: TGCGCCAGCAGCTTGCCGGAGCCCCTCAATGAGCAGTTCTTC
CDR3 protein: CASSLPEPLNEQFF
J gene: TRBJ2-1
clone size: NA
D gene: NA
V gene: TRBV5-1

CDR3 DNA: TGTGCCAGCAGGTTGACACTCAAGGATGCTGAAGCTTTCTTT
CDR3 protein: CASRLTLKDAEAFF
J gene: TRBJ1-1
clone size: NA
D gene: NA
V gene: TRBV7-3

CDR3 DNA: TGTGCCAGCAGTTCTCTGGGGGGAGGGAGCTCCTACGAGCAGTACTTC
CDR3 protein: CASSSLGGGSSYEQYF
J gene: TRBJ2-7
clone size: NA
D gene: TRBD2
V gene: TRBV28

CDR3 DNA: TGTGCCAGCTCACCATTGCAAGGGAGAGGGTTGATGCTCTCTGAAGCTTTCTTT
CDR3 protein: CASSPLQGRGLMLSEAFF
J gene: TRBJ1-1
clone size: few
D gene: NA
V gene: TRBV18

CDR3 DNA: TGTGCCAGTAGCGGGACAGCTTATAGCAATCAGCCCCAGCATTTT
CDR3 protein: CASSGTAYSNQPQHF
J gene: TRBJ1-5
clone size: once
D gene: TRBD1
V gene: TRBV19

CDR3 DNA: TGCAGCGTTGGAGAACAGGGGAATCAGCCCCAGCATTTT
CDR3 protein: CSVGEQGNQPQHF
J gene: TRBJ1-5
clone size: NA
D gene: TRBD1
V gene: TRBV29-1

CDR3 DNA: TGTGCCAGCAGTGTAGGGCAGGGCTGGTATGGCTACACCTTC
CDR3 protein: CASSVGQGWYGYTF
J gene: TRBJ1-2
clone size: NA
D gene: NA
V gene: TRBV2

CDR3 DNA: TGTGCCAGCAGCTTAGGGCGGGCCGATACGCAGTATTTT
CDR3 protein: CASSLGRADTQYF
J gene: TRBJ2-3
clone size: NA
D gene: NA
V gene: TRBV7-6

CDR3 DNA: TGTGCCTGGAGTCTATGGGGGTATTCCGGCGGGAGTATCGGGGAGCTGTTTTTT
CDR3 protein: CAWSLWGYSGGSIGELFF
J gene: TRBJ2-2
clone size: NA
D gene: TRBD2
V gene: TRBV30

CDR3 DNA: TGTGCCAGCAGCCTCGGGACTCATGGGGAGACCCAGTACTTC
CDR3 protein: CASSLGTHGETQYF
J gene: TRBJ2-5
clone size: NA
D gene: NA
V gene: TRBV9